This T cell receptor beta chain stems from a study of blood T cell repertoires in COVID-19. Overall study context: Whether acute or convalescent, the COVID-19 samples came from the United States, Italy and Spain. The analysed material was cDNA or gDNA that came from T cells, B-cell-depleted T cells, or PBMCs.

Authors' methods: Amplification of reference gene primers provided the estimated nucleated cell counts. Profiled with immunoSEQ multiplex PCR; TCRdb holds only in-frame clones, not every one. D and trimming were read from the DNA, whereas the V and J calls and clone size are those reported in that table. The top ten clones hold around 4% of a sample with over 100,000 clones, more than 75% of them seen once. Sequenced material: peripheral blood. This TCR came from a human donor in a cohort sampled during active COVID-19.

In DNA, the CDR3 is TGTGCCAGCAGCTTACGGACAGGGAATGAAGCTTTCTTT. Its translation is CASSLRTGNEAFF. The chain links TRBV7-2 to TRBJ1-1; 8 bases line up with TRBD1. In germline, CDR1 is SGHTA, CDR2 FQGNSA. The length of the CDR3 is 13 residues. After removal of 2 bases from V and 7 bases from J, the junction contained 3 bases not matched to a gene.